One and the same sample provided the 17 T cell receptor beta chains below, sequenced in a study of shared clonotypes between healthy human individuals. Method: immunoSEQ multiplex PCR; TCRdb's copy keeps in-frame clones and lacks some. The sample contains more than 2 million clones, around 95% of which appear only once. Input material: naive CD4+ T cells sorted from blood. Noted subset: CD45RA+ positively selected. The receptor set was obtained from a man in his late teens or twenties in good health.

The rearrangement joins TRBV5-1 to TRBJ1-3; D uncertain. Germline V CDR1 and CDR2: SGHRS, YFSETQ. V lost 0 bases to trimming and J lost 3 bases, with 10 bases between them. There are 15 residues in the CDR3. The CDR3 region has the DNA TGCGCCAGCAGCTTGGGTCTCACAGTTGGAAACACCATATATTTT. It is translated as CASSLGLTVGNTIYF.

CDR3 amino acids: CASSLAPGTSGMSEQFF. The CDR3 bases are TGTGCCAGCAGCTTAGCCCCCGGGACTAGCGGGATGAGTGAGCAGTTCTTC. The chain is built from TRBV7-2 and TRBJ2-1, with 13 nucleotides matching TRBD2. After removal of 0 bases from V and 9 bases from J, the junction contained 8 bases not matched to a gene. Germline CDR1 SGHTA, CDR2 FQGNSA. The CDR3 has 17 residues.

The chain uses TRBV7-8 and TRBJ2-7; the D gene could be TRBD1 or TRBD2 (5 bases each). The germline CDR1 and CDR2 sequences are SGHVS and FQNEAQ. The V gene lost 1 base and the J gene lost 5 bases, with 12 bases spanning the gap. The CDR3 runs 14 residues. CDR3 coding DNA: TGTGCCAGCAGCTTAGGGGGGTTGTACGACGAGCAGTACTTC. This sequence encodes CASSLGGLYDEQYF.

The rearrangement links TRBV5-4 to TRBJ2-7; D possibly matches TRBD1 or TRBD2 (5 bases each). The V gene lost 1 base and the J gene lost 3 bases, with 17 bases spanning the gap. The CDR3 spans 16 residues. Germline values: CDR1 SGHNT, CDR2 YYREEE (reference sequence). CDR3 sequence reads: CASSLMTRTQGYEQYF. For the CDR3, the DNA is TGTGCCAGCAGCTTGATGACCAGGACTCAGGGCTACGAGCAGTACTTC.

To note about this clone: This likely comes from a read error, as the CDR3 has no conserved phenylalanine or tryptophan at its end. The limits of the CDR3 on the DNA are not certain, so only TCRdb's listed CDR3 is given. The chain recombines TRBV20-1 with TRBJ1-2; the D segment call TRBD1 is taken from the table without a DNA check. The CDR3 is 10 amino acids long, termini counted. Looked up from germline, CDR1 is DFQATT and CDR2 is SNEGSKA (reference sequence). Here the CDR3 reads CSARTGVPAL.

Here the CDR3 DNA reads TGTGCCAGCAGCCAAGCTAGCGGGGGCTCCTACGAGCAGTACTTC. Protein sequence: CASSQASGGSYEQYF. The chain carries TRBV4-2 and TRBJ2-7; 10 bases align to TRBD2. With V trimmed by 1 base and J by 0 bases, 0 bases remained unmatched. CDR1 and CDR2 (germline): LGHNA, YNFKEQ. This CDR3 comprises 15 residues.

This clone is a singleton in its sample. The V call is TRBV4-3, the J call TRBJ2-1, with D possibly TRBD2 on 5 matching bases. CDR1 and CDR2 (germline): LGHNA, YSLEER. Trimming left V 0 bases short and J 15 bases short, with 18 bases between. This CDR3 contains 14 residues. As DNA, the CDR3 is TGCGCCAGCAGCCAAGATTGGAAGCGGAAAGTGCGGTTCTTC. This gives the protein CASSQDWKRKVRFF.

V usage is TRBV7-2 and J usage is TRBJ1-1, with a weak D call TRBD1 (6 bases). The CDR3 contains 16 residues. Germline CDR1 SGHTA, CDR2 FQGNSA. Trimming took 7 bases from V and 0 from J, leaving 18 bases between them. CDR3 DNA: TGTGCCAGCAACCTTCCGGGACAAGAGATGAACACTGAAGCTTTCTTT. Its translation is CASNLPGQEMNTEAFF.

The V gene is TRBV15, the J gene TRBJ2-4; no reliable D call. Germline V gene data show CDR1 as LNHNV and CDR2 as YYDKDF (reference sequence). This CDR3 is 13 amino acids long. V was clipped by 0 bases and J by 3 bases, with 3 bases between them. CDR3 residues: CATSRDSKNIQYF. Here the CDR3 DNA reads TGTGCCACCAGCAGAGATAGCAAAAACATTCAGTACTTC.

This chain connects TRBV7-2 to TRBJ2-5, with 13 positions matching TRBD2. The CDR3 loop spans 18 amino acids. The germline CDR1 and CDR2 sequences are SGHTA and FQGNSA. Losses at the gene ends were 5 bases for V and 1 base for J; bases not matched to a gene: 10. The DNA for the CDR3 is TGTGCCAGCAGCCACGGACTAGCGGGAGACGGGGGCCAAGAGACCCAGTACTTC. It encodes CASSHGLAGDGGQETQYF.

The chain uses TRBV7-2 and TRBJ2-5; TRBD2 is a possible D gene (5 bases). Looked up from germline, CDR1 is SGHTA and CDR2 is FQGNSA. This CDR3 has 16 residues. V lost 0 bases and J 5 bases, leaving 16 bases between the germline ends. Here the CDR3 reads CASSLAWIERLETQYF. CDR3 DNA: TGTGCCAGCAGCTTAGCGTGGATCGAGCGGTTGGAGACCCAGTACTTC.

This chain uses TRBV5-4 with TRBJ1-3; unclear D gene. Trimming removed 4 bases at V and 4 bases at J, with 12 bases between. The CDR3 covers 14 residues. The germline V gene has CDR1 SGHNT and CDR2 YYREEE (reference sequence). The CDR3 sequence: CASSPLGTGNTIYF. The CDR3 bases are TGTGCCAGCAGCCCCCTGGGAACCGGAAACACCATATATTTT.

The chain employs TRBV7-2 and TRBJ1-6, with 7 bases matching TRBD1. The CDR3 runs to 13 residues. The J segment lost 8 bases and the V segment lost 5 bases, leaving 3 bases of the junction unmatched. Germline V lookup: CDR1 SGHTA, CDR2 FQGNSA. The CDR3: CASSLTGDSPLHF. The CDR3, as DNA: TGTGCCAGCAGCCTCACAGGGGATTCACCCCTCCACTTT.

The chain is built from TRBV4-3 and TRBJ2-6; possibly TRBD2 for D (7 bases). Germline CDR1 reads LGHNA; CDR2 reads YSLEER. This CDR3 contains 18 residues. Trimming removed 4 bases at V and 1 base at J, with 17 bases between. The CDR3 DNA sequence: TGCGCCAGCAGCCCGGAGGGGGGGCGCGGTTCTGGGGCCAACGTCCTGACTTTC. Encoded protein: CASSPEGGRGSGANVLTF.

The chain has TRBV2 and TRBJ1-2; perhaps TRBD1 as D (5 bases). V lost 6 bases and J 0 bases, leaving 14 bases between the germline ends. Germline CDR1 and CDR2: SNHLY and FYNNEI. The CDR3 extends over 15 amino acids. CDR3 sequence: CASSVKTATNYGYTF. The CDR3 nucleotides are TGTGCCAGCAGCGTAAAGACAGCCACTAACTATGGCTACACCTTC. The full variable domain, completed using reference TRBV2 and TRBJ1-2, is EPEVTQTPSHQVTQMGQEVILRCVPISNHLYFYWYRQILGQKVEFLVSFYNNEISEKSEIFDDQFSVERPDGSNFTLKIRSTKLEDSAMYFCASSVKTATNYGYTFGSGTRLTVV.

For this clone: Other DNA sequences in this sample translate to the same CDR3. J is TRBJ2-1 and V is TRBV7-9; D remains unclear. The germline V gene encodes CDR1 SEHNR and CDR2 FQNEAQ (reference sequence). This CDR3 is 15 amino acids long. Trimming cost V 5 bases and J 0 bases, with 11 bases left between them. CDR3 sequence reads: CASSQAGSSYNEQFF. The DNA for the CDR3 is TGTGCCAGCAGCCAGGCTGGAAGCTCCTACAATGAGCAGTTCTTC. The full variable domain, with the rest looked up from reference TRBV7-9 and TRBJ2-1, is DTGVSQNPRHKITKRGQNVTFRCDPISEHNRLYWYRQTLGQGPEFLTYFQNEAQLEKSRLLSDRFSAERPKGSFSTLEIQRTEQGDSAMYLCASSQAGSSYNEQFFGPGTRLTVL.

The CDR3 reads CASSLGTVPYEQYF. CDR3 DNA sequence: TGTGCCAGCAGCTTAGGGACGGTACCCTACGAGCAGTACTTC. The chain recombines TRBV11-2 with TRBJ2-7; D gene uncertain. Germline V gives CDR1 SGHAT, CDR2 FQNNGV. Trimming removed 1 base from V and 2 bases from J, with 9 bases in between. CDR3 length: 14 residues.